The 22 T cell receptor beta chains below come from one sample, sequenced in a study of persistence of HIV-infected CD4 T cells. No antigen has been identified for these receptors. Sequencing used immunoSEQ version 4 in survey mode. Assay used: immunoSEQ multiplex PCR; TCRdb lists only in-frame clones, some missing. The repertoire holds almost 20,000 clones, with 60% to 80% as singletons. Cells were stimulated with overlapping HIV-1 Gag 15-mer peptides. Responding CD4+ T cells were sorted by upregulation of both CD40 ligand and CD69. The specimen was CD4+ T cells sorted from PBMCs after roughly 20-hour stimulation, collected from a patient who received antiretroviral therapy. These receptors all come from an adult woman with HIV who was CMV-seropositive.

V and J are TRBV9 and TRBJ2-5; 7 bases agree with TRBD2. Per germline, CDR1 SGDLS and CDR2 YYNGEE. The CDR3 extends over 17 amino acids. V lost 0 bases and J lost 1; bases outside the gene matches: 9. The DNA for the CDR3 is TGTGCCAGCAGCGTAGCGGCCGGGGGAGGGTTCCAAGAGACCCAGTACTTC. Protein product: CASSVAAGGGFQETQYF.

V usage is TRBV7-8 and J usage is TRBJ2-3, with 7 bases that match TRBD1. The germline CDR1 and CDR2 sequences are SGHVS and FQNEAQ. This CDR3 spans 13 amino acids. J was trimmed by 3 bases and V by 5 bases; bases with no gene match: 2. The CDR3 here is CASSQDRTDTQYF. The CDR3, as DNA: TGTGCCAGCAGCCAGGACAGGACAGATACGCAGTATTTT.

This sequence joins TRBV7-3 and TRBJ1-2; the D gene is possibly TRBD1 (6 bases). Germline V lookup: CDR1 SGHTA, CDR2 FQGTGA. The V and J ends lost 5 bases and 13 bases respectively, with 23 bases between them. CDR3 size: 14 residues. The CDR3 loop reads CASSPTGQTPSPTF. Here the CDR3 DNA reads TGTGCCAGCAGCCCAACGGGACAAACCCCCTCACCCACCTTC. Supplemented by reference TRBV7-3 and TRBJ1-2, the full variable domain reads GAGVSQTPSNKVTEKGKYVELRCDPISGHTALYWYRQSLGQGPEFLIYFQGTGAADDSGLPNDRFFAVRPEGSVSTLKIQRTERGDSAVYLCASSPTGQTPSPTFGSGTRLTVV.

This clone has just a few counts. V gene TRBV6-5 combines with J gene TRBJ2-7; no firm D call. CDR1 is MNHEY and CDR2 is SVGAGI in the germline V gene. The CDR3 sequence is 13 residues long. The germline V and J ends were trimmed by 6 bases and 2 bases, with 11 bases remaining between them. The CDR3 is CASSKELAYEQYF. CDR3 bases: TGTGCCAGCAGCAAGGAGCTAGCCTACGAGCAGTACTTC.

The V and J genes are TRBV6-5 and TRBJ2-7, with D uncertain. The CDR3 has 15 amino acids. CDR1 MNHEY and CDR2 SVGAGI come from the germline V gene. Trimming removed 6 bases at V and 4 bases at J, with 19 bases between. This CDR3 reads CASRTTETAIYEQYV. The CDR3 DNA sequence: TGTGCCAGCAGGACAACAGAGACGGCCATTTACGAGCAGTACGTC.

This clone was seen only once. This chain's CDR3 is CASSRGQGSSTDTQYF. The CDR3 coding sequence is TGCGCCAGCAGCCGTGGACAGGGGTCTTCCACAGATACGCAGTATTTT. The gene calls are TRBV5-1 and TRBJ2-3, with TRBD1 matching 9 bases. The CDR3 contains 16 residues. CDR1 is SGHRS and CDR2 is YFSETQ in the germline V gene. V was clipped by 4 bases and J by 2 bases; unmatched bases: 8. The whole variable domain, remainder taken from reference TRBV5-1 and TRBJ2-3, is KAGVTQTPRYLIKTRGQQVTLSCSPISGHRSVSWYQQTPGQGLQFLFEYFSETQRNKGNFPGRFSGRQFSNSRSEMNVSTLELGDSALYLCASSRGQGSSTDTQYFGPGTRLTVL.

This clone was seen a handful of times. The chain couples TRBV19 to TRBJ1-5; 9 bases are shared with TRBD1. The CDR3 contains 15 residues. V gave up 3 bases and J gave up 5 bases; unmatched junction bases: 5. Germline lookup yields CDR1 LNHDA and CDR2 SQIVND (reference sequence). CDR3 sequence: CASSIGDRVYQPQHF. The CDR3 coding sequence is TGTGCCAGTAGTATCGGGGACAGGGTTTATCAGCCCCAGCATTTT.

Only a few counts were recorded for this clone. The rearrangement links TRBV5-5 to TRBJ1-4; D is ambiguous. V lost 0 bases, J lost 6 bases, and 15 bases lay in between. This CDR3 is 16 amino acids long. Germline CDR1 is SGHKS and CDR2 is YYEKEE (reference sequence). The CDR3 DNA is TGTGCCAGCAGCTTGGAGGTCGTGGCAAGATATGAAAAACTGTTTTTT. Translation gives CASSLEVVARYEKLFF. The entire variable domain, with the rest obtained from reference TRBV5-5 and TRBJ1-4, is as follows: DAGVTQSPTHLIKTRGQQVTLRCSPISGHKSVSWYQQVLGQGPQFIFQYYEKEERGRGNFPDRFSARQFPNYSSELNVNALLLGDSALYLCASSLEVVARYEKLFFGSGTQLSVL.

J is TRBJ2-5 and V is TRBV18, with 10 bases identical to TRBD1. Losses at the gene ends were 4 bases for V and 4 bases for J; bases not matched to a gene: 0. CDR1 KGHSH and CDR2 LQKENI come from the germline V gene. The CDR3 runs 13 residues. CDR3: CASSRDRGETQYF. CDR3 DNA: TGTGCCAGCTCACGGGACAGGGGAGAGACCCAGTACTTC.

The J gene is TRBJ1-2, the V gene TRBV30, with 9 nucleotides matching TRBD1. CDR3 size: 12 residues. Germline V lookup: CDR1 GTSNPN, CDR2 SVGIG (reference sequence). V was pared by 5 bases and J by 6 bases, with 4 bases of the junction left unmatched. The CDR3 sequence: CAWAGTGNGYTF. As DNA, the CDR3 is TGTGCCTGGGCCGGGACAGGGAATGGCTACACCTTC.

The chain combines TRBV9 with TRBJ1-2; 9 nucleotides match TRBD1. Germline CDR1 and CDR2: SGDLS and YYNGEE. V lost 2 bases and J lost 6; bases outside the gene matches: 2. The CDR3 has 13 amino acids. The CDR3 here is CASSVRDRDGYTF. The CDR3 coding sequence is TGTGCCAGCAGCGTTAGGGACAGGGATGGCTACACCTTC.

CDR3 loop: CASSEGVSSTDTQYF. The CDR3 region has the DNA TGTGCCAGCAGTGAAGGGGTTTCTAGCACAGATACGCAGTATTTT. The chain combines TRBV2 with TRBJ2-3; D is unresolved. V was cut by 1 base and J by 0 bases, with 8 bases left in between. The CDR3 totals 15 residues. Germline V gene data show CDR1 as SNHLY and CDR2 as FYNNEI.

DNA for the CDR3: TGTGCCAGTATGAACCGACCGGGAAAGGAGTATTTT. Translation: CASMNRPGKEYF. V and J are TRBV19 and TRBJ2-3, with D tentatively TRBD2 (5 bases). Germline CDR1 and CDR2: LNHDA and SQIVND (reference sequence). V dropped 7 bases and J dropped 13 bases, with 18 bases sitting between them. The CDR3 loop spans 12 amino acids.

In its sample, this clone was seen a few times. The chain couples TRBV5-1 to TRBJ2-5, with 8 bases that match TRBD2. This CDR3 spans 14 amino acids. The germline V gene encodes CDR1 SGHRS and CDR2 YFSETQ. Trimming at V came to 0 bases and at J to 5 bases, leaving 3 bases not matched to a gene. This CDR3 reads CASSLVLAGETQYF. CDR3 DNA sequence: TGCGCCAGCAGCTTGGTATTAGCGGGGGAGACCCAGTACTTC.

The rearrangement links TRBV7-9 to TRBJ1-6, with D maybe TRBD1 (5 bases). V dropped 7 bases and J dropped 5 bases, with 12 bases sitting between them. Germline V gene data show CDR1 as SEHNR and CDR2 as FQNEAQ (reference sequence). CDR3 size: 14 residues. CDR3 loop: CASISTGDNSPLHF. The CDR3 region has the DNA TGTGCCAGCATCTCCACGGGGGATAATTCACCCCTCCACTTT. Drawing the rest from reference TRBV7-9 and TRBJ1-6, the complete variable domain is DTGVSQNPRHKITKRGQNVTFRCDPISEHNRLYWYRQTLGQGPEFLTYFQNEAQLEKSRLLSDRFSAERPKGSFSTLEIQRTEQGDSAMYLCASISTGDNSPLHFGNGTRLTVT.

This clone was counted a few times. V and J are TRBV12-3 or TRBV12-4 and TRBJ1-2, with D uncertain. The CDR3 covers 13 residues. The germline V and J ends were trimmed by 2 bases and 8 bases, with 12 bases remaining between them. The CDR3 reads CASSLSVGFGYTF. Here the CDR3 DNA reads TGTGCCAGCAGTTTAAGCGTGGGCTTCGGCTACACCTTC.

Relative to its sample, this clone is medium-sized (0.01 to 0.1%). V and J are TRBV6-5 and TRBJ1-5; weak D call: TRBD1 (6 bases). The germline gives CDR1 MNHEY, CDR2 SVGAGI. This CDR3 region has 15 residues. With 5 bases removed from V and 3 bases from J, the gap between germline ends came to 14 bases. In nucleotides, the CDR3 is TGTGCCAGCAGTCCCCTTGACAGGCCCAATCAGCCCCAGCATTTT. Encoded protein: CASSPLDRPNQPQHF.

V is TRBV5-1 and J is TRBJ2-4; D possibly corresponds to TRBD1 (7 bases). Germline CDR1 SGHRS, CDR2 YFSETQ. V shed 3 bases and J shed 8 bases, with 18 bases lying between them. This CDR3 is built from 15 residues. The CDR3 coding sequence is TGCGCCAGCAGCTCCGACAGGGCGGGATTGGACATTCAGTACTTC. The encoded protein is CASSSDRAGLDIQYF.

This clone has just a few counts. The chain combines TRBV6-5 with TRBJ1-5; the D gene is possibly TRBD1 (5 bases). The CDR3 totals 12 residues. Germline V gives CDR1 MNHEY, CDR2 SVGAGI. V was trimmed by 11 bases and J by 8 bases, leaving 16 bases between them. The CDR3 region is CAVKSGREPQHF. The DNA for the CDR3 is TGTGCCGTAAAATCAGGGAGGGAGCCCCAGCATTTT.

The rearrangement joins TRBV25-1 to TRBJ2-7, with D unresolved. V was clipped by 3 bases and J by 0 bases, with 12 bases between them. The length of the CDR3 is 15 residues. CDR1 is MGHDK and CDR2 is SYGVNS in the germline V gene. The CDR3 is CASSDNGLSSYEQYV. The CDR3 DNA is TGTGCCAGCAGTGACAATGGTTTGAGCTCCTACGAGCAGTACGTC.

This clone was seen only a few times. The chain joins TRBV6-4 to TRBJ2-3, with D possibly matching TRBD2 (5 bases). The CDR3 spans 14 residues. Trimming pared 4 bases from V and 1 base from J, leaving 9 bases between. Germline CDR1 MRHNA, CDR2 SNTAGT. CDR3 DNA sequence: TGTGCCAGCAGTGTCGGGGTCGGCACAGATACGCAGTATTTT. It specifies CASSVGVGTDTQYF.

V usage is TRBV9 and J usage is TRBJ2-5; 8 nucleotides match TRBD2. V gave up 0 bases and J gave up 2 bases; unmatched junction bases: 6. The CDR3 totals 16 residues. Germline V CDR1 and CDR2: SGDLS, YYNGEE. CDR3 sequence reads: CASSVEAGAPQETQYF. The CDR3 DNA follows: TGTGCCAGCAGCGTAGAAGCGGGGGCGCCACAAGAGACCCAGTACTTC. Full variable domain (outside the CDR3, taken from reference TRBV9 and TRBJ2-5): DSGVTQTPKHLITATGQRVTLRCSPRSGDLSVYWYQQSLDQGLQFLIQYYNGEERAKGNILERFSAQQFPDLHSELNLSSLELGDSALYFCASSVEAGAPQETQYFGPGTRLLVL.